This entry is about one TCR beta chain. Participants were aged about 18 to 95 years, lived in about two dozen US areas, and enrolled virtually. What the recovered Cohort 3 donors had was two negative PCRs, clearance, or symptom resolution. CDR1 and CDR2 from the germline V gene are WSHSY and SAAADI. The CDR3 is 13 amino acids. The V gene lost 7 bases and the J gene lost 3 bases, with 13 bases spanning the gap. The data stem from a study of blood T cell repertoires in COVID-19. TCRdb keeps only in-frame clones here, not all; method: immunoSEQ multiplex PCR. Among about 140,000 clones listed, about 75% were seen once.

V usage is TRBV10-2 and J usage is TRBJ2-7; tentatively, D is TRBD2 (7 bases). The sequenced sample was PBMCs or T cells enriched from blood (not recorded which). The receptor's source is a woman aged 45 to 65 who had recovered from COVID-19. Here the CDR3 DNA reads TGCGCCAGCAACGAGGGGGGGTTCTACGAGCAGTACTTC. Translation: CASNEGGFYEQYF.